Presented here are 9 T cell receptor beta chains from one specimen sequenced in a study of T cells in Graves' hyperthyroidism and ophthalmopathy (dated by TCRdb to the late 2010s). Receptor libraries were prepared by multiplex PCR. Sequencer: Illumina HiSeq 2000. TCR beta CDR3 regions were amplified from RNA transcripts. A first-round RT-PCR of the TCR CDR3 used the HTBI primer set with the Qiagen OneStep RT-PCR kit. TCRdb took the public reads, trimmed them with fastp at Q25, ran MiXCR for clone calling and kept in-frame beta chains. Duplicate CDR3 protein sequences are folded into a single record with the most common DNA and genes. The sample contains over 700,000 distinct CDR3 sequences, roughly 20% of them found a single time. The ten largest clones represent around 15% of the sample. The sample was blood. The receptors come from a woman aged 45 to 65 with Graves' hyperthyroidism that later progressed to Graves' ophthalmopathy.

J is TRBJ2-2 and V is TRBV2; D is perhaps TRBD1 or TRBD2 (5 bases each). The CDR3 runs 15 residues. Per the germline V gene, CDR1 is SNHLY and CDR2 is FYNNEI. Trimming shortened V by 1 base and J by 3 bases, and 9 bases separated the two germline ends. For the CDR3, the DNA is TGTGCCAGCAGTGAAGACGGGGCGGACACCGGGGAGCTGTTTTTT. Translated: CASSEDGADTGELFF.

The genes are TRBV7-9 and TRBJ1-4; 9 nucleotides line up with TRBD1. V was clipped by 5 bases and J by 0 bases; unmatched bases: 13. Germline CDR1 is SEHNR and CDR2 is FQNEAQ (reference sequence). CDR3 length equals 19 residues. CDR3 protein: CASSREGGQGIATNEKLFF. The CDR3 coding sequence is TGTGCCAGCAGCCGAGAGGGTGGACAGGGGATTGCAACTAATGAAAAACTGTTTTTT.

The rearrangement links TRBV19 to TRBJ2-2; D may be TRBD1 (6 bases). Between the trimmed V and J ends, which lost 6 bases and 4 bases, there was a span of 12 bases. The V gene's germline CDR1 is LNHDA and CDR2 SQIVND (reference sequence). This CDR3 has 14 amino acids. The CDR3 DNA reads TGTGCCAGTAGCGTTACAGGGTTCACCGGGGAGCTGTTTTTT. Protein product: CASSVTGFTGELFF.

In this sample, this clonotype turned up many times. J is TRBJ2-7 and V is TRBV7-9, with D possibly called TRBD1 or TRBD2 (5 bases each). The CDR3 sequence is 16 residues long. The V and J ends lost 5 bases and 4 bases respectively, with 21 bases between them. Germline lookup yields CDR1 SEHNR and CDR2 FQNEAQ (reference sequence). The DNA of the CDR3 is TGTGCCAGCAGCCCTCGGGACGGTGTTGTAGGTTACGAGCAGTACTTC. Residues: CASSPRDGVVGYEQYF.

The table lists this clonotype with many counts. This chain links TRBV18 with TRBJ1-6, with D tentatively TRBD1 (5 bases). Trimming removed 1 base at V and 11 bases at J, with 9 bases between. The germline V gene has CDR1 KGHSH and CDR2 LQKENI. CDR3 length: 13 amino acids. The CDR3 DNA is TGTGCCAGCTCACCACGGGGGAATGCACCCCTCCACTTT. It is translated as CASSPRGNAPLHF.

The chain combines TRBV7-9 with TRBJ2-1, with 10 bases lining up with TRBD2. V gave up 5 bases and J gave up 10 bases; unmatched junction bases: 11. The CDR3 has 15 amino acids. CDR1 and CDR2 from the germline V gene are SEHNR and FQNEAQ (reference sequence). The CDR3 here is CASSAPGLASGEQFF. DNA of the CDR3: TGTGCCAGCAGCGCACCGGGACTAGCGTCAGGCGAGCAGTTCTTC.

This clonotype occurred many times. The gene calls are TRBV7-3 and TRBJ1-2, with 8 positions matching TRBD1. The germline CDR1 and CDR2 sequences are SGHTA and FQGTGA. After removal of 5 bases from V and 7 bases from J, the junction contained 9 bases not matched to a gene. This CDR3 is 14 amino acids long. CDR3 DNA: TGTGCCAGCAGCCCAGGACAGGGTTTCGGTGGCTACACCTTC. The encoded protein is CASSPGQGFGGYTF.

V is TRBV12-3 or TRBV12-4 and J is TRBJ2-2; D is unclear. Trimming pared 3 bases from V and 7 bases from J, leaving 6 bases between. This CDR3 spans 12 amino acids. CDR3 sequence reads: CASSLSVGELFF. CDR3 DNA: TGTGCCAGCAGTTTGAGCGTCGGGGAGCTGTTTTTT.

CDR3 in amino acids: CASSLVGAIQETQYF. In DNA, the CDR3 is TGTGCCAGCAGCCTTGTAGGGGCCATACAAGAGACCCAGTACTTC. The chain combines TRBV27 with TRBJ2-5; possibly TRBD1 for D (5 bases). The length of the CDR3 is 15 residues. Trimming removed 6 bases at V and 2 bases at J, with 16 bases between. Germline CDR1 reads MNHEY; CDR2 reads SMNVEV (reference sequence).